This T cell receptor (beta chain) was captured in a study of control samples from healthy donors and cancer patients. The germline CDR1 and CDR2 sequences are SGHVS and FQNEAQ. The CDR3 has 16 amino acids. V gave up 1 base and J gave up 0 bases, with 10 bases separating them. TCRdb's table, derived via immunoSEQ multiplex PCR, lists solely in-frame clones and lacks some. The sample yields around 40,000 clones, approximately 90% seen once. The sequence came from a woman in her thirties or forties with head and neck cancer. V and J are TRBV7-8 and TRBJ2-4; either TRBD1 or TRBD2 may fit D (6 bases each). The sample was PBMCs. The CDR3: CASSLVWGAAKNIQYF. The CDR3 nucleotides read TGTGCCAGCAGCTTAGTGTGGGGGGCAGCCAAAAACATTCAGTACTTC.